Listed here are 22 T cell receptor beta chains from one sample, sequenced in a study of cytomegalovirus exposure and HLA in healthy donors. The primer mix had 60 Vbeta and 13 Jbeta primers. TCRdb's copy holds only in-frame clones and misses some; the assay was immunoSEQ multiplex PCR. The repertoire has some 100,000 clones, more than 55% of them found once; the top ten carry about 5%. Sequenced sample: PBMCs. Receptors originate from a woman in her 30s in good health and CMV-seropositive.

The rearrangement joins TRBV7-6 to TRBJ1-2, with D perhaps matching TRBD1 (6 bases). Germline CDR1 SGHVS, CDR2 FNYEAQ. Trimming cost V 4 bases and J 5 bases, with 17 bases left between them. The CDR3 contains 15 residues. The CDR3 region has the DNA TGTGCCAGCAGCTCCCTACAGGGATATGGGTATGGCTACACCTTC. Translated, it gives CASSSLQGYGYGYTF.

This clone was detected a few times. The chain joins TRBV27 to TRBJ2-3; D not certain. The V end lost 2 bases, the J end lost 0 bases, and 9 bases lay between the germline ends. Germline assignment: CDR1 MNHEY and CDR2 SMNVEV (reference sequence). The CDR3 sequence is 15 residues long. The CDR3 here is CASSLGVLSTDTQYF. The DNA of the CDR3 is TGTGCCAGCAGTTTAGGAGTCTTGAGCACAGATACGCAGTATTTT.

This clone was picked up a small number of times. The chain has TRBV19 and TRBJ2-1; D remains ambiguous. The length of the CDR3 is 12 residues. Germline V gene data show CDR1 as LNHDA and CDR2 as SQIVND (reference sequence). V was trimmed by 8 bases and J by 5 bases, leaving 10 bases between them. The CDR3 reads CASGDSDNEQFF. The DNA of the CDR3 is TGTGCCAGTGGAGATAGTGACAATGAGCAGTTCTTC.

The chain uses TRBV7-9 and TRBJ1-2; the D is unclear. Germline V CDR1 and CDR2: SEHNR, FQNEAQ (reference sequence). This CDR3 spans 13 amino acids. Trimming took off 5 bases at V and 6 bases at J, with 13 bases between the two ends. DNA for the CDR3: TGTGCCAGCAGCCAGGATTCTCTGAATGGCTACACCTTC. This sequence encodes CASSQDSLNGYTF.

The chain uses TRBV5-1 and TRBJ1-2; D unresolved. CDR3 size: 16 residues. Germline V CDR1 and CDR2: SGHRS, YFSETQ. V was clipped by 2 bases and J by 6 bases, with 20 bases between them. The CDR3, as DNA: TGCGCCAGCAGCTTATCTCCCTTGTCGCGATCGGATGGCTACACCTTC. This translates into CASSLSPLSRSDGYTF.

The chain links TRBV7-2 to TRBJ2-3, with D perhaps TRBD1 (6 bases). V lost 8 bases and J lost 0, with 12 bases in between. CDR3 length equals 14 residues. CDR1 and CDR2 from the germline V gene are SGHTA and FQGNSA. CDR3 DNA sequence: TGTGCCAGCTCACGAGGGGGAAGCACAGATACGCAGTATTTT. It is translated as CASSRGGSTDTQYF. The full variable domain, with the rest looked up from reference TRBV7-2 and TRBJ2-3, is GAGVSQSPSNKVTEKGKDVELRCDPISGHTALYWYRQSLGQGLEFLIYFQGNSAPDKSGLPSDRFSAERTGGSVSTLTIQRTQQEDSAVYLCASSRGGSTDTQYFGPGTRLTVL.

This sequence joins TRBV4-3 and TRBJ2-1; no reliable D call. This CDR3 is built from 14 residues. V was cut by 0 bases and J by 5 bases, with 8 bases left in between. Looked up from germline, CDR1 is LGHNA and CDR2 is YSLEER. DNA for the CDR3: TGCGCCAGCAGCCAAGAAAGAGGAAACAATGAGCAGTTCTTC. This translates into CASSQERGNNEQFF.

The genes are TRBV7-9 and TRBJ2-3; tentative D call: TRBD2 (7 bases). This CDR3 region has 14 residues. Germline-derived CDR1 and CDR2 are SEHNR and FQNEAQ (reference sequence). Trimming removed 2 bases from V and 9 bases from J, with 15 bases in between. DNA for the CDR3: TGTGCCAGCAGCTTAATGACGGGGGGCCCAACGCAGTATTTT. Translation: CASSLMTGGPTQYF.

The J gene is TRBJ2-7, the V gene TRBV7-9, with 7 bases aligning to TRBD1. CDR1 and CDR2 from the germline V gene are SEHNR and FQNEAQ (reference sequence). With 2 bases clipped from V and 6 bases from J, the junction kept 10 bases outside the gene matches. This CDR3 has 15 residues. CDR3 in amino acids: CASSLLGAGGGEQYF. The CDR3 coding sequence is TGTGCCAGCAGCTTATTAGGTGCAGGGGGTGGCGAGCAGTACTTC.

Only a few counts were recorded for this clone. The chain combines TRBV4-2 with TRBJ2-1; D not certain. Trimming pared 2 bases from V and 0 bases from J, leaving 14 bases between. CDR3 size: 17 residues. Germline V CDR1 and CDR2: LGHNA, YNFKEQ. This chain's CDR3 is CASSQYYSLSSYNEQFF. The CDR3 bases are TGTGCCAGCAGCCAATACTACTCCCTGAGCTCCTACAATGAGCAGTTCTTC.

This clone came up a few times. V usage is TRBV4-2 and J usage is TRBJ2-7; 10 nucleotides match TRBD1. The CDR3 covers 14 residues. CDR1 LGHNA and CDR2 YNFKEQ come from the germline V gene. The trim removed 4 bases at V and 1 base at J, leaving 1 base unmatched. CDR3 sequence reads: CASSPGQGSYEQYF. The DNA of the CDR3 is TGTGCCAGCAGCCCGGGACAGGGGTCCTACGAGCAGTACTTC.

The genes are TRBV6-4 and TRBJ2-3, with 15 bases matching TRBD2. Germline V gene lookup returns CDR1 MRHNA and CDR2 SNTAGT. The length of the CDR3 is 18 residues. V gave up 6 bases and J gave up 0 bases; unmatched junction bases: 7. The CDR3 DNA is TGTGCCAGCAGACCCGGACTAGCGGGGGGGTTTAGCACAGATACGCAGTATTTT. Translated, it gives CASRPGLAGGFSTDTQYF.

This clone was recorded a few times. The rearrangement uses TRBV5-1 and TRBJ1-4; 8 bases line up with TRBD1. This CDR3 spans 14 amino acids. V was clipped by 3 bases and J by 4 bases; unmatched bases: 2. CDR1 and CDR2 (germline): SGHRS, YFSETQ. The CDR3 DNA reads as TGCGCCAGCAGCTCAGGGGGCGGTAATGAAAAACTGTTTTTT. This gives the protein CASSSGGGNEKLFF.

CDR3 DNA: TGTGCCAGCAGCTCACGCGGGATATCACCCCGGAAGGCAGATACGCAGTATTTT. Encoded protein: CASSSRGISPRKADTQYF. This chain uses TRBV7-2 with TRBJ2-3; D perhaps matches TRBD2 (6 bases). Trimming stripped 4 bases from V and 4 bases from J, with 24 bases between. Germline V gene data show CDR1 as SGHTA and CDR2 as FQGNSA. The CDR3 totals 18 residues.

This clone was counted between two and nine times. The chain recombines TRBV4-1 with TRBJ2-5; 9 positions match TRBD2. The germline V gene encodes CDR1 MGHRA and CDR2 YSYEKL. V lost 0 bases and J lost 0; bases outside the gene matches: 2. The length of the CDR3 is 16 residues. The CDR3 region is CASSQEAGGYQETQYF. The CDR3 DNA reads as TGCGCCAGCAGCCAAGAAGCGGGGGGCTACCAAGAGACCCAGTACTTC.

The rearrangement joins TRBV9 to TRBJ2-1; TRBD2 matches 7 bases. The V segment lost 3 bases and the J segment 10 bases; nucleotides outside the gene matches: 13. Germline V CDR1 and CDR2: SGDLS, YYNGEE. This CDR3 has 15 amino acids. CDR3 protein: CASSARDYPRGEQFF. CDR3 in DNA: TGTGCCAGCAGCGCCCGGGACTACCCGCGGGGGGAGCAGTTCTTC.

V usage is TRBV5-1 and J usage is TRBJ2-7, with TRBD1 identical over 7 bases. The CDR3 consists of 15 residues. The ends lost 4 bases at V and 3 bases at J; junction bases unmatched: 10. Germline CDR1 SGHRS, CDR2 YFSETQ. CDR3 coding DNA: TGCGCCAGCAGCCCCTCTGGGACAGATAACTACGAGCAGTACTTC. It encodes CASSPSGTDNYEQYF.

V usage is TRBV13 and J usage is TRBJ1-1; D call uncertain. The V gene lost 5 bases and the J gene lost 8 bases, with 9 bases spanning the gap. This CDR3 contains 11 residues. CDR1 is PRHDT and CDR2 is FYEKMQ in the germline V gene (reference sequence). CDR3 in amino acids: CASSGDWEAFF. The CDR3 bases are TGTGCCAGCAGCGGCGACTGGGAAGCTTTCTTT. The full variable domain, in which reference TRBV13 and TRBJ1-1 provide the parts outside the CDR3, is AAGVIQSPRHLIKEKRETATLKCYPIPRHDTVYWYQQGPGQDPQFLISFYEKMQSDKGSIPDRFSAQQFSDYHSELNMSSLELGDSALYFCASSGDWEAFFGQGTRLTVV.

V gene TRBV7-9 combines with J gene TRBJ1-4; the match to TRBD1 covers 9 bases. Germline trimming cut 5 bases from V and 3 bases from J; bases unmatched to any gene: 10. The CDR3 length is 17 residues. Germline CDR1 SEHNR, CDR2 FQNEAQ (reference sequence). In nucleotides, the CDR3 is TGTGCCAGCAGCCACCCGGGACAGGGAGTAGCTAATGAAAAACTGTTTTTT. Its translation: CASSHPGQGVANEKLFF.

The CDR3 DNA sequence: TGTGCCAGCAGTCAGTTGGAGGGCCGGGAGGGGGGCTACACCTTC. Translation: CASSQLEGREGGYTF. The chain joins TRBV6-5 to TRBJ1-2; maybe TRBD1 (5 bases). V was pared by 5 bases and J by 8 bases, with 21 bases between. The CDR3 is 15 amino acids. CDR1 is MNHEY, CDR2 SVGAGI, per germline.

This chain links TRBV11-2 with TRBJ1-1; no definite D call. The CDR3 spans 18 residues. The V gene lost 2 bases and the J gene lost 1 base, with 20 bases spanning the gap. CDR1 SGHAT and CDR2 FQNNGV come from the germline V gene. The CDR3 sequence: CASSLLTVRQCQNTEAFF. DNA for the CDR3: TGTGCCAGCAGCTTACTCACTGTGAGGCAATGTCAGAACACTGAAGCTTTCTTT.

This chain links TRBV6-6 with TRBJ2-2, with D possibly being TRBD1 (5 bases). Germline V gene sequence: CDR1 MNHNY, CDR2 SVGAGI (reference sequence). V shed 4 bases and J shed 6 bases, with 12 bases lying between them. This CDR3 region has 14 residues. The CDR3 loop reads CASSSFPGSGELFF. The CDR3, as DNA: TGTGCCAGCAGTTCGTTTCCAGGGTCCGGGGAGCTGTTTTTT.